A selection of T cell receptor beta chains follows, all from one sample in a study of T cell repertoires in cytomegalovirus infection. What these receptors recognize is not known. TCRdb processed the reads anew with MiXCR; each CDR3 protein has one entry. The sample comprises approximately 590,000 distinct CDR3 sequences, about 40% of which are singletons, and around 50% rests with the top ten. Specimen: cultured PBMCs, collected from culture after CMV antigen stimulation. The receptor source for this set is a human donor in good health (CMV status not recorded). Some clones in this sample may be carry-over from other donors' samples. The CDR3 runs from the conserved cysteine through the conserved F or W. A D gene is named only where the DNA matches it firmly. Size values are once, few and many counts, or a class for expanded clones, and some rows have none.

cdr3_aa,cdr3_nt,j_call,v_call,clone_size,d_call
CAWSPPMTAGDSYEQYF,TGTGCCTGGAGTCCCCCTATGACTGCGGGAGACTCCTACGAGCAGTACTTC,TRBJ2-7,TRBV30,-,TRBD2
CASSSSRDRAQETQYF,TGTGCCAGCAGTTCAAGCCGGGACAGGGCACAAGAGACCCAGTACTTC,TRBJ2-5,TRBV28,few,TRBD1
CASSPAGAKGKNIQYF,TGTGCCAGCAGTCCCGCAGGGGCCAAAGGCAAAAACATTCAGTACTTC,TRBJ2-4,TRBV25-1,few,-
CASSLELAGGRDTQYF,TGTGCCAGCAGCTTGGAACTAGCGGGAGGGCGAGATACGCAGTATTTT,TRBJ2-3,TRBV11-2,-,TRBD2
CSALRDSNSPLHF,TGCAGTGCTCTCCGGGACAGCAATTCACCCCTCCACTTT,TRBJ1-6,TRBV20-1,-,TRBD1
CASSSGTPSTPLHF,TGCGCCAGCAGCTCCGGGACACCATCCACACCCCTCCACTTT,TRBJ1-6,TRBV5-1,-,-
CASSGPGVGNQPQHF,TGTGCCAGTAGTGGTCCAGGGGTCGGCAATCAGCCCCAGCATTTT,TRBJ1-5,TRBV19,-,-
CASSHGTTGDYGYTF,TGCGCCAGCAGCCACGGGACGACAGGGGACTATGGCTACACCTTC,TRBJ1-2,TRBV4-1,-,TRBD1
CASRRTGDYGYTF,TGTGCCAGCAGACGGACAGGGGACTATGGCTACACCTTC,TRBJ1-2,TRBV12-3/TRBV12-4,few,TRBD1
CASSPGDTYEQYF,TGTGCCAGCAGCCCCGGGGACACCTACGAGCAGTACTTC,TRBJ2-7,TRBV7-6,-,-
CASSPAGEGYGYTF,TGTGCCAGCAGCCCCGCGGGGGAGGGGTATGGCTACACCTTC,TRBJ1-2,TRBV7-6,-,-
CASSSSGATNTIYF,TGTGCCAGCAGCTCCTCGGGGGCGACGAACACCATATATTTT,TRBJ1-3,TRBV7-9,once,-
CASITSGRRNEQFF,TGTGCCAGCATCACTAGCGGGAGGCGTAATGAGCAGTTCTTC,TRBJ2-1,TRBV2,-,TRBD2
CASSLVQVREQYF,TGTGCCAGCAGCTTGGTCCAGGTCCGCGAGCAGTACTTC,TRBJ2-7,TRBV7-2,-,-
CASTSGGEGTGELFF,TGTGCCAGTACCTCCGGGGGAGAGGGCACCGGGGAGCTGTTTTTT,TRBJ2-2,TRBV19,-,-
CASSLKRDRSSYNEQFF,TGTGCCAGCAGCTTGAAAAGGGACAGGAGCTCCTACAATGAGCAGTTCTTC,TRBJ2-1,TRBV5-6,-,TRBD1
CASSPDRLEQYF,TGTGCCAGCAGCCCGGACCGCCTTGAGCAGTACTTC,TRBJ2-7,TRBV7-9,-,-
CATSRDTGFQETQYF,TGTGCCACCAGCAGAGATACGGGATTCCAAGAGACCCAGTACTTC,TRBJ2-5,TRBV15,-,-
CASALRLGGTTNEQFF,TGTGCTAGTGCCTTGAGGTTGGGGGGGACGACCAATGAGCAGTTCTTC,TRBJ2-1,TRBV12-5,few,TRBD2
CASRLQTGDSYNEQFF,TGTGCCAGCAGATTACAGACAGGGGATAGTTACAATGAGCAGTTCTTC,TRBJ2-1,TRBV7-8,-,TRBD1
CASSLLEGASTQYF,TGTGCCAGTAGCCTCCTTGAAGGGGCGAGTACGCAGTATTTT,TRBJ2-3,TRBV19,-,-
CASSPAAYNEQFF,TGTGCCAGCAGCCCAGCAGCCTACAATGAGCAGTTCTTC,TRBJ2-1,TRBV6-1,few,-
CAISESWGDIAEAFF,TGTGCCATCAGTGAGTCTTGGGGGGATATAGCTGAAGCTTTCTTT,TRBJ1-1,TRBV10-3,-,-
CASSPTAPRAFF,TGTGCCAGCAGCCCGACAGCGCCGCGAGCTTTCTTT,TRBJ1-1,TRBV7-2,-,-
CASSSGTGLETQYF,TGTGCCAGCAGCTCCGGGACAGGGTTGGAGACCCAGTACTTC,TRBJ2-5,TRBV7-2,few,TRBD1
CASSQSPDTQYF,TGTGCCAGCAGCCAATCCCCAGATACGCAGTATTTT,TRBJ2-3,TRBV14,-,-
CASSLPDSSNTGELFF,TGTGCCAGCAGCCTACCAGACAGCTCGAACACCGGGGAGCTGTTTTTT,TRBJ2-2,TRBV11-2,-,-
CASSLGVGVDIQYF,TGTGCCAGCAGTCTTGGGGTTGGGGTGGACATTCAGTACTTC,TRBJ2-4,TRBV12-3/TRBV12-4,-,-
CASSPAGAPPDTQYF,TGTGCCAGCAGCCCAGCGGGAGCACCCCCAGATACGCAGTATTTT,TRBJ2-3,TRBV14,few,TRBD2
CSATMGRGYGYTF,TGCAGTGCTACGATGGGAAGGGGCTATGGCTACACCTTC,TRBJ1-2,TRBV20-1,-,-
CASNLGGPGTGELFF,TGTGCCAGCAACTTGGGGGGGCCAGGCACCGGGGAGCTGTTTTTT,TRBJ2-2,TRBV7-2,-,-
CASSLAVTPEGNIQYF,TGTGCCAGCAGCTTAGCCGTGACTCCAGAAGGAAACATTCAGTACTTC,TRBJ2-4,TRBV7-2,-,-
CASSGGGDTEAFF,TGTGCCAGCAGTGGTGGAGGGGACACTGAAGCTTTCTTT,TRBJ1-1,TRBV6-2/TRBV6-3,-,-
CASSFQAGVEQYF,TGTGCCAGCAGCTTCCAAGCGGGAGTAGAGCAGTACTTC,TRBJ2-7,TRBV7-2,many,TRBD2
CASATRDFPYEQYF,TGTGCCAGCGCGACCCGGGACTTCCCCTACGAGCAGTACTTC,TRBJ2-7,TRBV6-5,few,-
CATSDGTSGYEQYF,TGTGCCACCAGTGATGGGACTAGCGGTTACGAGCAGTACTTC,TRBJ2-7,TRBV24-1,-,TRBD2
CASSERSNTEAFF,TGTGCCAGCAGTGAACGCTCGAACACTGAAGCTTTCTTT,TRBJ1-1,TRBV2,-,-
CASSPDSRGQNIRFGYTF,TGTGCCAGCAGCCCCGATTCTCGTGGACAGAATATTCGGTTTGGCTACACCTTC,TRBJ1-2,TRBV3-1,-,-
CASSGGPFYGYTF,TGTGCCAGTAGCGGCGGACCCTTCTATGGCTACACCTTC,TRBJ1-2,TRBV19,-,-
CASSKPWTAGFETQYF,TGTGCCAGCAGCAAGCCCTGGACAGCGGGCTTCGAGACCCAGTACTTC,TRBJ2-5,TRBV6-2/TRBV6-3,few,-
CASSLGNGYTF,TGTGCCAGCAGCTTAGGGAATGGCTACACCTTC,TRBJ1-2,TRBV7-8,few,-
CASSSQVGQAYEQYF,TGTGCCAGCAGCTCCCAGGTGGGGCAGGCCTACGAGCAGTACTTC,TRBJ2-7,TRBV7-2,few,-
CASSAWPGAQETQYF,TGTGCCAGCAGTGCATGGCCCGGAGCTCAAGAGACCCAGTACTTC,TRBJ2-5,TRBV6-1,few,-
CSASSPLRTSGSYEQYF,TGCAGTGCTTCGTCCCCCCTTCGGACTAGCGGTTCCTACGAGCAGTACTTC,TRBJ2-7,TRBV20-1,few,TRBD2
CASSYFSRGEKLFF,TGTGCCAGCAGCTATTTCTCGAGGGGGGAAAAACTGTTTTTT,TRBJ1-4,TRBV7-9,-,-
CASSLSFGGASYYNEQFF,TGTGCCAGCAGCTTGAGCTTCGGGGGGGCCTCCTACTACAATGAGCAGTTCTTC,TRBJ2-1,TRBV13,-,TRBD2
CASSLGLADPAVHF,TGTGCCAGCAGCTTAGGACTAGCGGACCCCGCCGTACATTTT,TRBJ2-3,TRBV7-6,-,TRBD2
CASSLSRVRNTEAFF,TGTGCCAGCAGCCTCTCGCGGGTCAGAAACACTGAAGCTTTCTTT,TRBJ1-1,TRBV28,-,-
CATRIENSLGEAFF,TGTGCCACCAGAATTGAAAACAGTTTAGGTGAAGCTTTCTTT,TRBJ1-1,TRBV6-1,few,-
CASSFAGTSAGNEQFF,TGTGCCAGCAGCTTTGCCGGGACTAGTGCAGGTAATGAGCAGTTCTTC,TRBJ2-1,TRBV7-2,few,TRBD2
CASSAPGTASYNEQFF,TGTGCCAGCAGTGCCCCCGGGACAGCCTCCTACAATGAGCAGTTCTTC,TRBJ2-1,TRBV2,-,TRBD1
CASSQRVFGGGFPWTTDTQYF,TGTGCCAGCAGCCAAAGGGTTTTTGGCGGGGGATTCCCCTGGACCACAGATACGCAGTATTTT,TRBJ2-3,TRBV11-2,-,TRBD2
CASSPLLAGAIGTGELFF,TGTGCCAGCAGCCCCCTCTTAGCGGGGGCTATAGGGACCGGGGAGCTGTTTTTT,TRBJ2-2,TRBV7-2,-,TRBD2
CASSQYSGGARNEQFF,TGTGCCAGCTCACAATACAGCGGGGGGGCCCGCAATGAGCAGTTCTTC,TRBJ2-1,TRBV18,-,TRBD2
CASTRGGDLNEQFF,TGTGCCAGCACCCGGGGAGGGGACCTCAATGAGCAGTTCTTC,TRBJ2-1,TRBV2,-,TRBD2
CASSPRGGEGGYTF,TGTGCCAGCAGCCCCAGGGGGGGGGAGGGTGGCTACACCTTC,TRBJ1-2,TRBV6-1,-,TRBD1
CASSPGLAMDTQYF,TGTGCCAGCAGTCCCGGACTAGCCATGGATACGCAGTATTTT,TRBJ2-3,TRBV12-3/TRBV12-4,-,TRBD2
CSARDYSAGYQETQYF,TGCAGTGCTAGAGATTATTCCGCGGGCTACCAAGAGACCCAGTACTTC,TRBJ2-5,TRBV20-1,-,-
CASSPTAHNEKLFF,TGTGCCAGCAGTCCTACAGCCCATAATGAAAAACTGTTTTTT,TRBJ1-4,TRBV27,-,-
CAISDSKNTEAFF,TGTGCCATCAGTGATAGTAAGAACACTGAAGCTTTCTTT,TRBJ1-1,TRBV10-3,once,-